The entry below gives a single T cell receptor beta chain sequence along with its context. Trimming took 7 bases from V and 0 from J, leaving 13 bases between them. This CDR3 contains 14 residues. CDR1 and CDR2 from the germline V gene are SNHLY and FYNNEI. This entry belongs to a study of TIL therapy for anti-PD-1-resistant metastatic lung cancer. For the study at large: Progressing patients received lymphodepletion, expanded TIL infusion and IL-2. Patients had a median age of nearly 55 years (range roughly 38-75).

Time point indicated: pre-treatment sample, taken before nivolumab and TIL therapy. Stage 4 NSCLC adults joined between 2017 and 2020. Sequencing used immunoSEQ v3. TCRdb's table, derived via immunoSEQ multiplex PCR, lists solely in-frame clones and lacks some. Of around 59,000 clones in the sample, about 69% were seen once. This chain connects TRBV2 to TRBJ2-7, with D tentatively TRBD1 or TRBD2 (5 bases each). The sequence was obtained from a person between 25 and 80 years old with non-small cell lung cancer. The material was blood, obtained at baseline. The CDR3 DNA sequence: TGTGCCAGCATTCGAGGGGCCGGCTCCTACGAGCAGTACTTC. This gives the protein CASIRGAGSYEQYF.